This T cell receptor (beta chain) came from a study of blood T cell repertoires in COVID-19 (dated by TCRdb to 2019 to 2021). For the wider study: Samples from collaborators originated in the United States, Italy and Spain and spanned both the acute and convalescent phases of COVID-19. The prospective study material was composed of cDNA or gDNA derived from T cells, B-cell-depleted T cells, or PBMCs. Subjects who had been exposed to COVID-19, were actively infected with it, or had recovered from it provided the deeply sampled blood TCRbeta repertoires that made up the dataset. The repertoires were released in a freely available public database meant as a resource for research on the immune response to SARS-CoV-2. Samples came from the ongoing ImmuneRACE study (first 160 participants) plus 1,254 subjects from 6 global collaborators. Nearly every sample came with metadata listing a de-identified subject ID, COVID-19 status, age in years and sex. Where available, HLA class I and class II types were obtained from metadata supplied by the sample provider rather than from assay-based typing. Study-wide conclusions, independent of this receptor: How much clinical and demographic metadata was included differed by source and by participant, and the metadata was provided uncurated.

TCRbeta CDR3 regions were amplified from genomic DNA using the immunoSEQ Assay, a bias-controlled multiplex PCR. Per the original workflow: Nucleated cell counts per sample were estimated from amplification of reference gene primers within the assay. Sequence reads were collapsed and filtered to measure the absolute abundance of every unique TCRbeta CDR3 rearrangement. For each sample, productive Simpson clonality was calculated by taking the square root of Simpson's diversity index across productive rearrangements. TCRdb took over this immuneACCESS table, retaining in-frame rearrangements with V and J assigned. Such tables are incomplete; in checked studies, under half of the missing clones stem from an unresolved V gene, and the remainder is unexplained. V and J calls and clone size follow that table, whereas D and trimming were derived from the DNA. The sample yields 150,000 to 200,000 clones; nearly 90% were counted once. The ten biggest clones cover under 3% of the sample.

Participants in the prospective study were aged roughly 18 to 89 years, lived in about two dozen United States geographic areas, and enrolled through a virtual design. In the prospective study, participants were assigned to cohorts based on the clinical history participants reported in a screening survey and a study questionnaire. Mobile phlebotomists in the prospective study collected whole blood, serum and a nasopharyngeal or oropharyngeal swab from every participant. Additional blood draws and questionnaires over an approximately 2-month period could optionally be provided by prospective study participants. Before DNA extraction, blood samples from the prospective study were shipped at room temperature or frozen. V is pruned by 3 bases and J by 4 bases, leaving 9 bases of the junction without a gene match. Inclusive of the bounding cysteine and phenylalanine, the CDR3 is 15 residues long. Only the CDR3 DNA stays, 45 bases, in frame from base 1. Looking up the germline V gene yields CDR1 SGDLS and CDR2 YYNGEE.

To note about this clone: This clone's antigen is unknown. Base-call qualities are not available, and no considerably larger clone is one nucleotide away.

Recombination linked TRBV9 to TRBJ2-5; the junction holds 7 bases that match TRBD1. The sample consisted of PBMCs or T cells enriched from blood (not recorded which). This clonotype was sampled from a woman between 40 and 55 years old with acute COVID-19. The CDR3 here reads CASSAERQGGETQYF. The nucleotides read TGTGCCAGCAGCGCAGAGCGACAGGGCGGAGAGACCCAGTACTTC.